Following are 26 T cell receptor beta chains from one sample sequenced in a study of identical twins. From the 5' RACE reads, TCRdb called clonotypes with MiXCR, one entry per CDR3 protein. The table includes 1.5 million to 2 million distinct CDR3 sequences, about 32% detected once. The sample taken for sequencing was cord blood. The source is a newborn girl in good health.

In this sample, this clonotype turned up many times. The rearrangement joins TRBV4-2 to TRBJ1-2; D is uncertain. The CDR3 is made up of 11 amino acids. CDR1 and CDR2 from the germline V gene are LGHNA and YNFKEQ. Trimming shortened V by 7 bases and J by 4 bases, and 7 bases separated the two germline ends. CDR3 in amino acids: CASKGAYGYTF. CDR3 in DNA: TGTGCCAGCAAGGGCGCCTATGGCTACACCTTC.

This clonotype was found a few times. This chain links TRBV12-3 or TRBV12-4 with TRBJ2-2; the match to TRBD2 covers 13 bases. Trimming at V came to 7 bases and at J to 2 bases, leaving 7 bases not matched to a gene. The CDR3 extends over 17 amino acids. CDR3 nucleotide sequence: TGTGCCAGCAAACTAGCGGGGGGGCCATTCAACACCGGGGAGCTGTTTTTT. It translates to CASKLAGGPFNTGELFF.

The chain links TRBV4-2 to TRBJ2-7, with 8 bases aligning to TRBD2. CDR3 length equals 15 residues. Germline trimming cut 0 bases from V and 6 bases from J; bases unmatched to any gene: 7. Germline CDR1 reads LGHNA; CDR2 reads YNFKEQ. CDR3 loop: CASSQDSTGGLEQYF. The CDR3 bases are TGTGCCAGCAGCCAAGATAGCACGGGAGGGCTCGAGCAGTACTTC.

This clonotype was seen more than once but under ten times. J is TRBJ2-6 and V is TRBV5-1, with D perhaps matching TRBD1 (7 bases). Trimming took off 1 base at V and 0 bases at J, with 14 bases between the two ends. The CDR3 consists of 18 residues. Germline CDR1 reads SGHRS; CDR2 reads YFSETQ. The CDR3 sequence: CASSLRRDSISGANVLTF. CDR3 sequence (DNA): TGCGCCAGCAGCTTGAGGAGGGACAGTATCTCTGGGGCCAACGTCCTGACTTTC. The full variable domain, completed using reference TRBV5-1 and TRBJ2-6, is KAGVTQTPRYLIKTRGQQVTLSCSPISGHRSVSWYQQTPGQGLQFLFEYFSETQRNKGNFPGRFSGRQFSNSRSEMNVSTLELGDSALYLCASSLRRDSISGANVLTFGAGSRLTVL.

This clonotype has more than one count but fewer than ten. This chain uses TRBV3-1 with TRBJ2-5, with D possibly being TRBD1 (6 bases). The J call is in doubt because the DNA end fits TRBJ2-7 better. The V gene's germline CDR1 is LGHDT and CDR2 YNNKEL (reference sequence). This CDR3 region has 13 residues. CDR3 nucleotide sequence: TGTGCCAGCAGCTTTAAGCCAGGGGTCGAGCAGTACTTC. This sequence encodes CASSFKPGVEQYF.

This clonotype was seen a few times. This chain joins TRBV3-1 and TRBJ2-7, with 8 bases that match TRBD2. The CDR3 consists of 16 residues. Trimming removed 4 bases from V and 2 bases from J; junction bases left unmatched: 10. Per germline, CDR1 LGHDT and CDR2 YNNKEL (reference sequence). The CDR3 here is CASSRGGPTNPYEQYF. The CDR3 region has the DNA TGTGCCAGCAGCCGCGGGGGGCCGACCAATCCCTACGAGCAGTACTTC.

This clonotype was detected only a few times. CDR3 in amino acids: CASSLGHVAWGNEQFF. As DNA, the CDR3 is TGTGCCAGCAGCTTAGGCCACGTAGCTTGGGGTAATGAGCAGTTCTTC. The genes are TRBV7-9 and TRBJ2-1; D gene unclear. Per the germline V gene, CDR1 is SEHNR and CDR2 is FQNEAQ (reference sequence). The CDR3 contains 16 residues. Trimming took 1 base from V and 7 from J, leaving 17 bases between them.

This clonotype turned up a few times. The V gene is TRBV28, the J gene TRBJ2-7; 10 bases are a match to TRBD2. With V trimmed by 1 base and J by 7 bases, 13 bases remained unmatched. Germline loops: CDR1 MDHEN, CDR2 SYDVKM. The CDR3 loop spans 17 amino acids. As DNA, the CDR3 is TGTGCCAGCAGTTTATTGGCTAGCGGGAGTCACTACAATGAGCAGTACTTC. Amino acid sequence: CASSLLASGSHYNEQYF.

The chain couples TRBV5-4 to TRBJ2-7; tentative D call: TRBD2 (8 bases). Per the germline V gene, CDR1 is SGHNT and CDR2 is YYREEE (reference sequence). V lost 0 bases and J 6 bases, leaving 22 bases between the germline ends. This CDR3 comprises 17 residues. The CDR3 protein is CASSLVGGVKGAGEQYF. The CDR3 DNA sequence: TGTGCCAGCAGCTTGGTCGGGGGGGTAAAGGGGGCCGGCGAGCAGTACTTC.

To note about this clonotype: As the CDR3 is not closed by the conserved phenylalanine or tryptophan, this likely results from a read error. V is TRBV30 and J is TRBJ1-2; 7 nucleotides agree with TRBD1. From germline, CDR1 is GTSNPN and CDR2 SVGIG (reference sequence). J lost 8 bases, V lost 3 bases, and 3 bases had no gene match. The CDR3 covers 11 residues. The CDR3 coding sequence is TGTGCCTGGAGGAGACAGGGAGGCTACACCTGC. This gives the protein CAWRRQGGYTC.

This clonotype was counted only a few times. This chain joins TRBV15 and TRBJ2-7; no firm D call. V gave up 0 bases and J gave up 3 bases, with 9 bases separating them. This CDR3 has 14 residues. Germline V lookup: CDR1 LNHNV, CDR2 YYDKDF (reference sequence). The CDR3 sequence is CATSRDLTVYEQYF. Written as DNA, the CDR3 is TGTGCCACCAGCAGAGATCTAACGGTCTACGAGCAGTACTTC.

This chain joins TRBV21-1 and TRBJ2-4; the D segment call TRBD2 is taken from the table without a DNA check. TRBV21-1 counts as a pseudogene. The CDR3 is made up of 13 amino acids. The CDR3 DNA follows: TGTGCCAGCAGCAAAGGGAGGGGTTTTATTCAGTACTTC. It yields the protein CASSKGRGFIQYF.

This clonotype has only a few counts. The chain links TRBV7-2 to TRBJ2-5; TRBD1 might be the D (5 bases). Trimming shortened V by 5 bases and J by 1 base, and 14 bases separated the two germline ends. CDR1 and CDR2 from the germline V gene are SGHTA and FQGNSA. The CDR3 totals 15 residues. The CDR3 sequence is CASSAPGWFQETQYF. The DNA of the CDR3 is TGTGCCAGCAGCGCACCAGGGTGGTTCCAAGAGACCCAGTACTTC.

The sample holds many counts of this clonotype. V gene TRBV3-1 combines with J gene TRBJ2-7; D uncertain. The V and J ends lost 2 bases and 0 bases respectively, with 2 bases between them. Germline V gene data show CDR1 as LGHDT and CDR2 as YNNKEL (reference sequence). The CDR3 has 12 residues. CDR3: CASSQHSYEQYF. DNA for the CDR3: TGTGCCAGCAGCCAACACTCCTACGAGCAGTACTTC.

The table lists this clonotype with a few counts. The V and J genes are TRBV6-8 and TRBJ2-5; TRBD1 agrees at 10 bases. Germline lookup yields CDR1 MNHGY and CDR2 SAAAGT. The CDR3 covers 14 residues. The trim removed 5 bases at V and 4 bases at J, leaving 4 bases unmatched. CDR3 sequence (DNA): TGTGCCAGCAGTCAGACAGGGGGCGGAGAGACCCAGTACTTC. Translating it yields CASSQTGGGETQYF.

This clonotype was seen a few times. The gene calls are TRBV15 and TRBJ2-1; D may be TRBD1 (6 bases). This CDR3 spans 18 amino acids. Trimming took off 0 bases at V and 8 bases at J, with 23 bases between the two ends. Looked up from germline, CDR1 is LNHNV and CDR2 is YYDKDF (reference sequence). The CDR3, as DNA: TGTGCCACCAGCAGAGATCTCATGGGGGACACAACTCGGCATGAGCAGTTCTTC. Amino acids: CATSRDLMGDTTRHEQFF.

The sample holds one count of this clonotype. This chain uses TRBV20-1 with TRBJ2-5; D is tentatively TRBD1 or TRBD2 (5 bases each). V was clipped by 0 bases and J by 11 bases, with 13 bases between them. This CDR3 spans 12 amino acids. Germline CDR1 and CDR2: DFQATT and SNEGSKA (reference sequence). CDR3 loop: CSAREGVWEQYF. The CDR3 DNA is TGCAGTGCTAGAGAGGGGGTTTGGGAGCAGTACTTC.

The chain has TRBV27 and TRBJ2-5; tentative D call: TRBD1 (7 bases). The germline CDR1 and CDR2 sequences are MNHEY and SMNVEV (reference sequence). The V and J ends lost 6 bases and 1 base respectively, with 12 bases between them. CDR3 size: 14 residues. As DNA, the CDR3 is TGTGCCAGCAGGGCAGGGGGGTCCCAAGAGACCCAGTACTTC. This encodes CASRAGGSQETQYF.

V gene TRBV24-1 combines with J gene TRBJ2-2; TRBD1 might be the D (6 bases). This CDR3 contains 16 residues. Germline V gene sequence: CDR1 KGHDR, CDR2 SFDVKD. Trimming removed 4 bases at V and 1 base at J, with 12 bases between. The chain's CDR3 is CATSDPKTGNTGELFF. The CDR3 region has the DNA TGTGCCACCAGTGACCCAAAGACAGGGAACACCGGGGAGCTGTTTTTT.

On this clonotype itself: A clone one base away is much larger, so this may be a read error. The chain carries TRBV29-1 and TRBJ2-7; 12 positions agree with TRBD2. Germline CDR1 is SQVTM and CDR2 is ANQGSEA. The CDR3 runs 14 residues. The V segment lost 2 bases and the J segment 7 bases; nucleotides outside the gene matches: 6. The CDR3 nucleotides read TGCAGCGTTGAAAACCTAGCGGGGGGGTATGAGCAGTACTTC. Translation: CSVENLAGGYEQYF.

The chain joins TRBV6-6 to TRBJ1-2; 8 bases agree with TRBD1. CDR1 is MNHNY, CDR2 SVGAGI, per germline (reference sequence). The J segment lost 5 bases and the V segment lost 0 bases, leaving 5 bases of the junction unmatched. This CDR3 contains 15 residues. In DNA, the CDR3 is TGTGCCAGCAGTTACTCGGCCCGACAGGGGTATGGCTACACCTTC. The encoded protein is CASSYSARQGYGYTF.

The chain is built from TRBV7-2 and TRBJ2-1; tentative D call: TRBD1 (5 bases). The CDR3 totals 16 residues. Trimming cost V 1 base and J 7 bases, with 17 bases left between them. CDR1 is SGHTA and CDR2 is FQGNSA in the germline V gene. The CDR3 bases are TGTGCCAGCAGCTTAGAGGGGCCCCCCGGTGGGAATGAGCAGTTCTTC. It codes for CASSLEGPPGGNEQFF.

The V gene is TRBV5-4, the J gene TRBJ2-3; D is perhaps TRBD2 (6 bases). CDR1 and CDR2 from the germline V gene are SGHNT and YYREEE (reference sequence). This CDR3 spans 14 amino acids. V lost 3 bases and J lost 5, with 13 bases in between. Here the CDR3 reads CASSSLTSLDTQYF. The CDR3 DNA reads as TGTGCCAGCAGCTCACTGACTAGTTTAGATACGCAGTATTTT.

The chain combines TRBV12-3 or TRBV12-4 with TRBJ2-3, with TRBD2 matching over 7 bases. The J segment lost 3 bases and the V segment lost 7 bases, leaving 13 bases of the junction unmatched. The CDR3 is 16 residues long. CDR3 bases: TGTGCCAGCACCCCTGGGGGTAGCGGGTCGACAGATACGCAGTATTTT. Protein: CASTPGGSGSTDTQYF.

CDR3 loop: CASSLPGESSYNEQFF. Here the CDR3 DNA reads TGTGCCAGCAGTCTCCCGGGAGAGAGCTCCTACAATGAGCAGTTCTTC. The V call is TRBV12-3 or TRBV12-4, the J call TRBJ2-1; possible D gene TRBD2, 6 bases. Trimming stripped 5 bases from V and 0 bases from J, with 14 bases between. CDR3 length: 16 amino acids.

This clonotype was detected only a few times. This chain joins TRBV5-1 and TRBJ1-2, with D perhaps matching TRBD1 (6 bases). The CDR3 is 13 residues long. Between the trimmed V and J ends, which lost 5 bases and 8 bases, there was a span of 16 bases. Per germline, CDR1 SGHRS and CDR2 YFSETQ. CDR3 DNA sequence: TGCGCCAGCAGTCAAATACAGGGAAGGGGCTACACCTTC. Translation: CASSQIQGRGYTF. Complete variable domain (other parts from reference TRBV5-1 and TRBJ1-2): KAGVTQTPRYLIKTRGQQVTLSCSPISGHRSVSWYQQTPGQGLQFLFEYFSETQRNKGNFPGRFSGRQFSNSRSEMNVSTLELGDSALYLCASSQIQGRGYTFGSGTRLTVV.